This T cell receptor delta chain appears in the sequencing data of a study of gamma-delta T cells after stem cell transplantation. The V gene's germline CDR1 is TSWWSYY and CDR2 QGS. The CDR3 extends over 21 amino acids. V shed 2 bases and J shed 3 bases, with 31 bases lying between them. This clone was counted a few times. TCRdb reanalyzed the RT-PCR reads using CATT. Of around 1,700 delta-chain clones detected, over 12% appear once; the ten largest clones hold more than 13%. This sequence originates from a human donor. It is not recorded whose cells these are; they may come from a transplant donor. Sequenced input: gamma-delta T cells. V gene TRDV1 combines with J gene TRDJ1, with D maybe TRDD3 (8 bases). DNA of the CDR3: TGTGCTCTTGGGGAAGTCGGCTTCCTATGGTCGTACTGGGGGGTGTCCGATAAACTCATCTTT. Protein: CALGEVGFLWSYWGVSDKLIF.